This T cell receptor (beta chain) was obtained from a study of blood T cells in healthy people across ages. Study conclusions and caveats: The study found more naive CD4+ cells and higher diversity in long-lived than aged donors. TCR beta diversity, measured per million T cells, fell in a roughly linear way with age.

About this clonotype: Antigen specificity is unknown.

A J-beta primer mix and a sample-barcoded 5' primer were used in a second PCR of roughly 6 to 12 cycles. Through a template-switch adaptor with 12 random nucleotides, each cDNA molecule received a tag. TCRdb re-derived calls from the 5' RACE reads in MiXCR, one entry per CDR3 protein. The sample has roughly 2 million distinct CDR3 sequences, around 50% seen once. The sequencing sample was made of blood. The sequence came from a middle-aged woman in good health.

The CDR3 protein is CSARRGGSPDTQYF. The CDR3, as DNA: TGCAGTGCTAGACGCGGGGGTAGCCCAGATACGCAGTATTTT. V usage is TRBV20-1 and J usage is TRBJ2-3, with 7 positions matching TRBD2. The germline V gene encodes CDR1 DFQATT and CDR2 SNEGSKA (reference sequence). V shed 2 bases, J shed 4 bases, and the junction held 6 bases outside the gene matches. This CDR3 region has 14 residues.